This T cell receptor (beta chain) emerged from a study of T cell responses to AZD1222 COVID-19 vaccine. CDR3 length equals 14 residues. CDR1 and CDR2 (germline): SQVTM, ANQGSEA. V lost 3 bases and J 3 bases, leaving 14 bases between the germline ends. Repertoires were generated with immunoSEQ multiplex PCR, while TCRdb's copy carries only in-frame clones and drops some. The sample holds about 150,000 clones; approximately 89% are singletons and the top ten take 5.2%. Overall study findings and caveats: Within unmutated variant regions lay the reported targets of nearly half of spike-specific TCRs. Females made up more of the donors, who were largely white British, and clonal diversity may have come out too low. Samples come after the peak T cell response, not at day 14.

As concerns this clone: Its antigen is as yet unknown.

The TCR sequence derives from an adult in good health. This chain connects TRBV29-1 to TRBJ1-2; D unclear. Sequenced here: peripheral blood, sampled on day 0 of AZD1222 vaccination. The CDR3 DNA is TGCAGCGTTGAGGTCTGGTTTAACGACTATGGCTACACCTTC. Its translation is CSVEVWFNDYGYTF. Supplemented by reference TRBV29-1 and TRBJ1-2, the full variable domain reads SAVISQKPSRDICQRGTSLTIQCQVDSQVTMMFWYRQQPGQSLTLIATANQGSEATYESGFVIDKFPISRPNLTFSTLTVSNMSPEDSSIYLCSVEVWFNDYGYTFGSGTRLTVV.